The clone carrying this T cell receptor (beta chain) occurred a few times. Its target is unknown. The sample belongs to a study of T cells in Graves' hyperthyroidism and ophthalmopathy. V gave up 4 bases and J gave up 3 bases; unmatched junction bases: 8. CDR3 length equals 15 residues. CDR1 is MGHRA and CDR2 is YSYEKL in the germline V gene. Subjects with ophthalmopathy showed a Clinical Activity Score no lower than 3, a NOSPECS grade no lower than 4, and a duration shorter than 3 months. There were TCR beta CDR3 regions amplified from RNA transcripts. Researchers ran a first-round RT-PCR on the TCR CDR3 using the HTBI primer set. TCRdb re-called the multiplex PCR reads with MiXCR, one entry per CDR3 protein. The table shows around 350,000 distinct CDR3 sequences, with 15% occurring only once. Regarding the study as a whole: The model foresaw ophthalmopathy a median around 6 months prior to onset.

The sequence was obtained from a woman in her sixties or seventies with Graves' ophthalmopathy. Specimen: blood. J is TRBJ2-7 and V is TRBV4-1; 8 nucleotides align to TRBD2. The CDR3 DNA reads as TGCGCCAGCAGCCGAACTAGCGGAGGGGGCTACGAGCAGTACTTC. This gives the protein CASSRTSGGGYEQYF.